This TCR beta chain was identified in a study of blood T cell repertoires in COVID-19. Germline V gene data show CDR1 as DFQATT and CDR2 as SNEGSKA (reference sequence). The V and J ends lost 8 bases and 2 bases respectively, with 7 bases between them. The CDR3 is 11 amino acids. Per the study methods: From reference gene primer amplification, estimates of nucleated cell counts were derived. Sequencing was performed with immunoSEQ multiplex PCR; in TCRdb, only in-frame clones are kept and a portion is missing. V and J calls and clone size come straight from that table; D and trimming were deduced from the DNA. The data hold over 150,000 clones, with around 80% observed a single time.

The V gene is TRBV20-1, the J gene TRBJ1-5; D is ambiguous. The receptor was isolated from a woman in her sixties with acute or convalescent COVID-19. Source material: peripheral blood. CDR3: CSRHGNQPQHF. The CDR3 nucleotides are TGCAGTCGACACGGCAATCAGCCCCAGCATTTT.